This TCR beta chain was captured by sequencing in a study of blood T cell repertoires in COVID-19. Looking at the study overall: T cells, B-cell-depleted T cells, or PBMCs provided the cDNA or gDNA that served as material.

This CDR3 region has 15 residues. The V and J ends lost 4 bases and 5 bases respectively, with 17 bases between them. Per the germline V gene, CDR1 is MNHNY and CDR2 is SVGAGI (reference sequence). Individuals drawn from approximately 26 US areas were about 18 to 100 years old. Methods used by the authors: Counts of nucleated cells, estimated from reference gene primer amplification, were obtained. The method was immunoSEQ multiplex PCR; TCRdb's version includes in-frame clones alone and lacks a portion of them. Clone size and the V and J calls come from that table; the DNA yielded D and trimming. Here the sample spans roughly 200,000 clones, approximately 90% being singletons.

The chain couples TRBV6-6 to TRBJ1-1; the D gene is possibly TRBD1 (6 bases). Sequencing was performed on PBMCs or T cells enriched from blood (not recorded which). This sequence was found in a man between 18 and 29 years old with acute COVID-19. The CDR3 DNA follows: TGTGCCAGCAGTTGGGGGCAGGGCCAGGGGACTGAAGCTTTCTTT. This translates into CASSWGQGQGTEAFF.